This T cell receptor beta chain comes out of a study of control samples from healthy donors and cancer patients. The germline CDR1 and CDR2 sequences are SNHLY and FYNNEI. This CDR3 spans 16 amino acids. The V gene lost 6 bases and the J gene lost 2 bases, with 19 bases spanning the gap. Data came from immunoSEQ multiplex PCR; TCRdb stores just in-frame clones and leaves some out. The table records 100,000 to 150,000 clones, about 90% of them present only once. The chain is built from TRBV2 and TRBJ1-2, with D possibly matching TRBD1 (5 bases). The sequencing input was blood. The sequence came from a man aged 18 to 30 in good health. The CDR3 DNA reads TGTGCCAGCAGGGGACTCTACCCCCCCGGGAACTATGGCTACACCTTC. Its protein product is CASRGLYPPGNYGYTF. Together with reference TRBV2 and TRBJ1-2, the CDR3 gives the full variable domain: EPEVTQTPSHQVTQMGQEVILRCVPISNHLYFYWYRQILGQKVEFLVSFYNNEISEKSEIFDDQFSVERPDGSNFTLKIRSTKLEDSAMYFCASRGLYPPGNYGYTFGSGTRLTVV.